These T cell receptor beta chains were read from a single sample in a study of cytomegalovirus exposure and HLA in healthy donors. Clones were read by immunoSEQ multiplex PCR, and TCRdb kept only the in-frame ones, dropping some. The sample lists 110,000 or so clones, approximately 96% occurring once. Sequencing was done on a sample of PBMCs. The source is a woman under 30 in good health and CMV-seronegative. CDR3s leave out the opening cysteine and the closing phenylalanine or tryptophan. The order of the fields is D gene, J gene, V gene, CDR3 protein. D genes are given only for firm matches.

TRBD2,TRBJ2-7,TRBV28,ASSAFGTSGVYEQY
-,TRBJ2-7,TRBV28,ASSLTSSYEQY
-,TRBJ2-7,TRBV4-1,ASSQGPNRVLYEQY
-,TRBJ2-1,TRBV9,ASSVEVSFSYNEQF
-,TRBJ1-4,TRBV18,ASSPGDTEKLF
-,TRBJ1-6,TRBV7-8,ASSLAFGVHSPLH
-,TRBJ2-7,TRBV19,ASRQAGAYEQY
-,TRBJ1-2,TRBV15,ATSRASGTTNYGYT
TRBD1,TRBJ1-2,TRBV14,ASSQEAGGMWGYT
-,TRBJ1-4,TRBV30,AWRSNYLANEKLF
-,TRBJ2-3,TRBV5-1,ASSRSVPVTDTQY
-,TRBJ2-7,TRBV11-2,ASSLVREQY
-,TRBJ2-7,TRBV27,ASSFGTASYEQY
-,TRBJ2-7,TRBV5-1,ASSLANLNSYEQY
-,TRBJ1-5,TRBV2,ASSEARGGNQPQH
-,TRBJ2-1,TRBV6-1,ASSENPRSAYNEQF
-,TRBJ1-4,TRBV6-6,ASRRGYNEKLF
TRBD1,TRBJ2-7,TRBV7-3,ASSRYRGGEQY
-,TRBJ2-7,TRBV9,ASSPGEVYEQY
TRBD1,TRBJ1-2,TRBV2,ASRQGAYGYT
TRBD1,TRBJ1-1,TRBV5-1,ASSSRDRGRLGNTEAF
TRBD1,TRBJ2-3,TRBV6-6,ASSPGQGYADTQY
TRBD1,TRBJ1-6,TRBV4-3,ASSRDRGFVHSPLH
-,TRBJ2-5,TRBV6-5,ASSYSLRWGETQY
-,TRBJ2-7,TRBV5-1,ASQEPGAYEQY
-,TRBJ1-5,TRBV6-1,ASLGDSNQPQH
-,TRBJ1-1,TRBV5-1,ASGGEYTEAF
-,TRBJ1-2,TRBV18,ASSSGDSPGRGYT
-,TRBJ2-2,TRBV7-7,ASSLTGTGELF
TRBD1,TRBJ1-6,TRBV6-5,ASSYSAGTGSPLH
TRBD2,TRBJ2-3,TRBV2,ATETSGGTTDTQY
TRBD2,TRBJ2-7,TRBV19,ASSIGVAGAYEQY
TRBD1,TRBJ1-6,TRBV28,ASSSHFDRGNSPLH
TRBD1,TRBJ2-7,TRBV7-8,ASSPDRGAYEQY
-,TRBJ1-6,TRBV10-3,AISESQGGTPH
-,TRBJ1-5,TRBV2,ASRRAGQPQH
-,TRBJ1-4,TRBV19,ASMGGATNEKLF
-,TRBJ2-1,TRBV27,ASRIRSAGAENNEQF
TRBD2,TRBJ2-1,TRBV7-9,ASSLVRGGSYNEQF
-,TRBJ1-2,TRBV27,ASSPYQSAGYGYT
-,TRBJ1-1,TRBV7-2,ASSPRRGTEAF
TRBD2,TRBJ2-5,TRBV28,ASSPGLAGAQETQY
-,TRBJ2-3,TRBV7-9,ASSLVADTDTQY
TRBD1,TRBJ2-7,TRBV6-1,ASRLGQDYEQY
-,TRBJ2-1,TRBV9,ASSGHRSSRDEQF
-,TRBJ1-2,TRBV5-1,ASSLAPRQAGLAGYGYT
-,TRBJ1-6,TRBV15,ATSREGSRDNSPLH
-,TRBJ2-4,TRBV28,ASSSPGQGMNIQY